Following are 10 T cell receptor beta chains from one sample sequenced in a study of OX40 agonist ivuxolimab in advanced cancers. The repertoire was sequenced with immunoSEQ multiplex PCR; TCRdb's copy has only in-frame clones and lacks some. The sample lists about 42,000 clones, 82% occurring once. Source: CD4+ or CD8+ T cells sorted from blood, taken in a trial of the OX40 agonist ivuxolimab. The receptors here all came from an adult with an advanced solid tumor such as melanoma, head and neck, liver or kidney cancer.

The chain combines TRBV7-9 with TRBJ2-1; TRBD2 is a possible D gene (6 bases). V lost 4 bases, J lost 7 bases, and 11 bases lay in between. This CDR3 has 13 amino acids. Germline V gene sequence: CDR1 SEHNR, CDR2 FQNEAQ (reference sequence). The CDR3 DNA reads TGTGCCAGCAGCTCGGGACTGAAAAATGAGCAGTTCTTC. It encodes CASSSGLKNEQFF. Complete variable domain (other parts from reference TRBV7-9 and TRBJ2-1): DTGVSQNPRHKITKRGQNVTFRCDPISEHNRLYWYRQTLGQGPEFLTYFQNEAQLEKSRLLSDRFSAERPKGSFSTLEIQRTEQGDSAMYLCASSSGLKNEQFFGPGTRLTVL.

This chain uses TRBV6-5 with TRBJ2-7, with D uncertain. Germline V gene sequence: CDR1 MNHEY, CDR2 SVGAGI. The ends were cut back, 4 bases at V and 3 bases at J, with 4 bases in the middle. The CDR3 covers 11 residues. The CDR3 spells CASSSFYEQYF. The CDR3 DNA reads TGTGCCAGCAGTTCATTCTACGAGCAGTACTTC.

This chain joins TRBV2 and TRBJ2-2; D possibly uses TRBD1 or TRBD2 (5 bases each). The germline V and J ends were trimmed by 10 bases and 0 bases, with 12 bases remaining between them. The CDR3 sequence is 14 residues long. From germline, CDR1 is SNHLY and CDR2 FYNNEI. The CDR3 reads CAIRDGSNTGELFF. CDR3 nucleotide sequence: TGTGCCATCAGGGACGGATCGAACACCGGGGAGCTGTTTTTT.

This chain connects TRBV18 to TRBJ2-5, with D maybe TRBD1 (6 bases). V lost 5 bases, J lost 3 bases, and 10 bases lay in between. CDR1 and CDR2 (germline): KGHSH, LQKENI. CDR3 length: 13 residues. The CDR3 DNA is TGTGCCAGCTCATGGACAGTAAAAGAGACCCAGTACTTC. This gives the protein CASSWTVKETQYF.

This clone was recorded once. The chain recombines TRBV7-6 with TRBJ1-2; no reliable D call. This CDR3 is 13 amino acids long. Trimming removed 1 base at V and 0 bases at J, with 3 bases between. CDR1 and CDR2 (germline): SGHVS, FNYEAQ. The CDR3 protein is CASSLGPNYGYTF. As DNA, the CDR3 is TGTGCCAGCAGCTTAGGACCTAACTATGGCTACACCTTC.

Comments on this clone: The junction does not match germline at one end; this may be a read error. The chain is built from TRBV28 and TRBJ1-3; D is possibly TRBD1 (5 bases). Germline V gene lookup returns CDR1 MDHEN and CDR2 SYDVKM. The CDR3 has 17 amino acids. CDR3 protein: CASSFGGEGPFGSTIYF. In DNA form, the CDR3 reads TGTGCCAGCAGTTTTGGGGGGGAGGGACCCTTTGGAAGCACCATATATTTT.

The chain has TRBV27 and TRBJ2-1; D is ambiguous. The V end lost 0 bases, the J end lost 4 bases, and 7 bases lay between the germline ends. The CDR3 runs 14 residues. Germline CDR1 is MNHEY and CDR2 is SMNVEV (reference sequence). This CDR3 is CASSLSSLYNEQFF. Here the CDR3 DNA reads TGTGCCAGCAGTTTATCATCGCTTTACAATGAGCAGTTCTTC.

V and J are TRBV19 and TRBJ1-5, with D possibly matching TRBD1 (6 bases). The germline CDR1 and CDR2 sequences are LNHDA and SQIVND (reference sequence). The CDR3 loop spans 14 amino acids. Trimming removed 7 bases from V and 0 bases from J, with 10 bases in between. Written as DNA, the CDR3 is TGTGCCAGTATGTCAGGGGCTAGCAATCAGCCCCAGCATTTT. Its protein is CASMSGASNQPQHF.

V gene TRBV10-3 combines with J gene TRBJ1-2; D gene ambiguous. From germline, CDR1 is ENHRY and CDR2 SYGVKD. The length of the CDR3 is 15 residues. V was cut by 4 bases and J by 2 bases, with 14 bases left in between. The CDR3 coding sequence is TGTGCCATCAGTGCCTCCACAGAAAGAAACTATGGCTACACCTTC. This codes for CAISASTERNYGYTF.

The chain couples TRBV19 to TRBJ2-1, with TRBD2 matching 13 bases. Germline V gives CDR1 LNHDA, CDR2 SQIVND (reference sequence). This CDR3 is 15 amino acids long. V gave up 6 bases and J gave up 7 bases; unmatched junction bases: 6. CDR3 loop: CASRTTSGGANEQFF. CDR3 DNA: TGTGCCAGTAGGACTACTAGCGGGGGGGCAAATGAGCAGTTCTTC.